This T cell receptor beta chain was profiled in a study of shared clonotypes between healthy human individuals. Study in general: A couple of female and a few male donors aged 18 to 49 were enrolled. Donors had three CD4 naive, three CD4 memory, two CD8 naive and one CD8 memory plate apiece.

The CDR3 has 17 residues. Unmatched junction bases numbered 11, after V lost 3 bases and J lost 7 bases. The germline V gene has CDR1 MGHRA and CDR2 YSYEKL. General study results and limits: A few donors held about 5.1% of naive CD4 clonotypes in common.

The assay was immunoSEQ multiplex PCR, and TCRdb's table has in-frame clones only and misses some. Counted here are approximately 1,000,000 clones, about 72% occurring once; the ten biggest clones make up 0.7% to 0.95%. As regards this clone: The antigen is unknown.

The chain has TRBV4-1 and TRBJ2-1, with TRBD2 matching 11 bases. The sequence derives from a man aged 18 to 30 in good health. Some clones in this sample may be carry-over from other donors' samples. The source material was memory CD4+ T cells from PBMCs. Subset noted: CD45RA-negative fraction. CDR3 bases: TGCGCCAGCAGCCATTTAATTAGCGGGAGGGCCAGGAATGAGCAGTTCTTC. Residues: CASSHLISGRARNEQFF.